A single sample gave rise to the 27 T cell receptor beta chains below, sequenced in a study of blood T cell repertoires in COVID-19. Using immunoSEQ multiplex PCR, the repertoire was profiled, and TCRdb retains in-frame clones only, with some absent. This table has about 59,000 clones, 80% to 95% appearing once. Sequencing was performed on peripheral blood. The origin of the receptors is a man older than 75 with acute or convalescent COVID-19.

V usage is TRBV4-2 and J usage is TRBJ2-1; D possibly corresponds to TRBD1 (6 bases). The length of the CDR3 is 15 residues. Trimming cost V 0 bases and J 9 bases, with 15 bases left between them. Germline-derived CDR1 and CDR2 are LGHNA and YNFKEQ. The CDR3 sequence is CASSQDSSQGREQFF. Here the CDR3 DNA reads TGTGCCAGCAGCCAAGACTCGTCGCAGGGGCGTGAGCAGTTCTTC.

The chain combines TRBV3-1 (or the pseudogene TRBV3-2) with TRBJ1-5; D uncertain. The CDR3 has 13 residues. Germline V CDR1 and CDR2: LGHDT, YNNKEL (reference sequence). The V end was cut by 1 base, the J end by 6 bases, with 7 bases between. CDR3: CASSQGAGQPQHF. The CDR3 DNA reads TGTGCCAGCAGCCAAGGGGCCGGTCAGCCCCAGCATTTT.

This clone showed up just once. CDR3 DNA sequence: TGCGCCAGCAAAGCTAGCGGGGGTCACAATGAGCAGTTCTTC. It translates to CASKASGGHNEQFF. V usage is TRBV5-1 and J usage is TRBJ2-1; 10 nucleotides align to TRBD2. V was clipped by 6 bases and J by 5 bases; unmatched bases: 5. The CDR3 runs 14 residues. The germline V gene has CDR1 SGHRS and CDR2 YFSETQ.

Only one count was recorded for this clone. The CDR3 sequence: CASSRNLVGDTGIYEQYF. The CDR3 coding sequence is TGTGCCAGCAGCCGGAACCTGGTGGGGGACACCGGAATCTACGAGCAGTACTTC. This chain joins TRBV14 and TRBJ2-7, with TRBD1 as a possible D gene (6 bases). In germline, CDR1 is SGHDN, CDR2 FVKESK. With 4 bases removed from V and 3 bases from J, the gap between germline ends came to 25 bases. The CDR3 sequence is 18 residues long.

The chain couples TRBV11-2 to TRBJ2-5; 7 bases agree with TRBD1. J was trimmed by 5 bases and V by 4 bases; bases with no gene match: 10. Germline-derived CDR1 and CDR2 are SGHAT and FQNNGV. This CDR3 is built from 15 residues. CDR3 nucleotides: TGTGCCAGCAGCTACCGGCGACAGGGTAGGGAGACCCAGTACTTC. Encoded protein: CASSYRRQGRETQYF.

This sequence joins TRBV4-2 and TRBJ1-2, with D unclear. This CDR3 is 15 amino acids long. The ends were cut back, 0 bases at V and 0 bases at J, with 8 bases in the middle. The germline gives CDR1 LGHNA, CDR2 YNFKEQ. The chain's CDR3 is CASSQEMAANYGYTF. As DNA, the CDR3 is TGTGCCAGCAGCCAAGAAATGGCAGCTAACTATGGCTACACCTTC.

The chain employs TRBV5-4 and TRBJ1-1; the D gene is possibly TRBD1 (6 bases). CDR1 and CDR2 from the germline V gene are SGHNT and YYREEE (reference sequence). The CDR3 extends over 14 amino acids. The V and J ends lost 4 bases and 2 bases respectively, with 12 bases between them. The CDR3 region is CASSLDRSNTEAFF. CDR3 nucleotides: TGTGCCAGCAGCCTGGACAGATCTAACACTGAAGCTTTCTTT.

The rearrangement joins TRBV11-2 to TRBJ2-7, with 8 bases matching TRBD1. The trim removed 5 bases at V and 2 bases at J, leaving 8 bases unmatched. The CDR3 has 15 amino acids. Germline loops: CDR1 SGHAT, CDR2 FQNNGV. The CDR3 DNA is TGTGCCAGCAGCCCCGGACAGGGAATAACCTACGAGCAGTACTTC. Encoded protein: CASSPGQGITYEQYF.

The J gene is TRBJ1-1, the V gene TRBV5-6, with D tentatively TRBD1 (5 bases). The CDR3 is 15 amino acids. Germline CDR1 and CDR2: SGHDT and YYEEEE. Trimming left V 4 bases short and J 6 bases short, with 19 bases between. CDR3 DNA sequence: TGTGCCAGCAGCCCATGGGGACGGGGAGGATCTGAAGCTTTCTTT. It is translated as CASSPWGRGGSEAFF.

This chain connects TRBV19 to TRBJ2-5; TRBD2 agrees at 9 bases. Germline V gene lookup returns CDR1 LNHDA and CDR2 SQIVND (reference sequence). This CDR3 has 17 amino acids. Germline trimming cut 6 bases from V and 5 bases from J; bases unmatched to any gene: 16. The CDR3 region has the DNA TGTGCCAGTAGCCTACTGGCGGGGGGGCCGGTAGGCGAGACCCAGTACTTC. Protein product: CASSLLAGGPVGETQYF.

The chain joins TRBV3-1 (or the pseudogene TRBV3-2) to TRBJ2-1; 9 bases agree with TRBD1. J lost 5 bases, V lost 4 bases, and 9 bases had no gene match. The length of the CDR3 is 16 residues. The germline CDR1 and CDR2 sequences are LGHDT and YNNKEL (reference sequence). In DNA, the CDR3 is TGTGCCAGCAGCCCCACGGGACAGGGTAGCGACAATGAGCAGTTCTTC. It yields the protein CASSPTGQGSDNEQFF.

The chain combines TRBV30 with TRBJ2-1, with 14 bases that match TRBD2. The germline V gene has CDR1 GTSNPN and CDR2 SVGIG (reference sequence). This CDR3 has 16 amino acids. Trimming took 2 bases from V and 5 from J; bases not matched to a gene: 5. CDR3 DNA sequence: TGTGCCTGGAGTCCCGGACTAGCGGGGGGAAACAATGAGCAGTTCTTC. It encodes CAWSPGLAGGNNEQFF.

V and J are TRBV29-1 and TRBJ2-5; 7 nucleotides agree with TRBD2. The CDR3 covers 13 residues. Germline CDR1 and CDR2: SQVTM and ANQGSEA. V was clipped by 3 bases and J by 4 bases; unmatched bases: 5. The CDR3 region has the DNA TGCAGCGTTGAGGTGGCTAGCGGAGAGACCCAGTACTTC. Translated: CSVEVASGETQYF.

This chain joins TRBV29-1 and TRBJ2-7, with a tentative D call TRBD2 (6 bases). The V gene lost 7 bases and the J gene lost 4 bases, with 20 bases spanning the gap. In germline, CDR1 is SQVTM, CDR2 ANQGSEA. CDR3 length: 14 amino acids. CDR3 amino acids: CSGSTGAGGYEQYF. The CDR3 DNA is TGCAGCGGCTCAACAGGCGCCGGGGGTTACGAGCAGTACTTC.

The chain has TRBV7-2 and TRBJ2-7, with D perhaps TRBD1 (5 bases). The V end lost 5 bases, the J end lost 4 bases, and 9 bases lay between the germline ends. Looked up from germline, CDR1 is SGHTA and CDR2 is FQGNSA. This CDR3 spans 12 amino acids. CDR3 nucleotide sequence: TGTGCCAGCAGCCGTTCAGGGTACGAGCAGTACTTC. Translated: CASSRSGYEQYF.

V and J are TRBV28 and TRBJ1-5; tentative D call: TRBD1 (6 bases). Per the germline V gene, CDR1 is MDHEN and CDR2 is SYDVKM. V lost 3 bases, J lost 9 bases, and 18 bases lay in between. The CDR3 runs 15 residues. CDR3 sequence reads: CASSFPGQPKRPQHF. DNA for the CDR3: TGTGCCAGCAGTTTCCCCGGACAGCCAAAACGGCCCCAGCATTTT.

In this sample, this clone turned up once. The V and J genes are TRBV6-1 and TRBJ2-1, with D perhaps TRBD1 (6 bases). The V end lost 4 bases, the J end lost 0 bases, and 13 bases lay between the germline ends. The germline CDR1 and CDR2 sequences are MNHNS and SASEGT. The CDR3 covers 16 residues. CDR3 sequence reads: CASSGGWTASYNEQFF. CDR3 DNA: TGTGCCAGCAGTGGGGGGTGGACAGCCTCCTACAATGAGCAGTTCTTC.

The chain joins TRBV7-8 to TRBJ2-2; 9 bases agree with TRBD1. V shed 5 bases, J shed 4 bases, and the junction held 8 bases outside the gene matches. The CDR3 contains 16 residues. Germline V gives CDR1 SGHVS, CDR2 FQNEAQ. The CDR3, as DNA: TGTGCCAGCAGCCCCCGGGACAGGGTCGGCACCGGGGAGCTGTTTTTT. This gives the protein CASSPRDRVGTGELFF.

The rearrangement joins TRBV19 to TRBJ2-3; 8 nucleotides match TRBD1. This CDR3 region has 15 residues. V lost 3 bases to trimming and J lost 1 base; unmatched junction nucleotides: 3. Per germline, CDR1 LNHDA and CDR2 SQIVND (reference sequence). The CDR3 nucleotides are TGTGCCAGTAGTATCGGACAGGGAGGCACAGATACGCAGTATTTT. Translation: CASSIGQGGTDTQYF. Full variable domain (rest looked up from reference TRBV19 and TRBJ2-3): DGGITQSPKYLFRKEGQNVTLSCEQNLNHDAMYWYRQDPGQGLRLIYYSQIVNDFQKGDIAEGYSVSREKKESFPLTVTSAQKNPTAFYLCASSIGQGGTDTQYFGPGTRLTVL.

This chain joins TRBV5-5 and TRBJ2-3, with TRBD1 identical over 7 bases. Losses at the gene ends were 2 bases for V and 6 bases for J; bases not matched to a gene: 3. CDR1 and CDR2 from the germline V gene are SGHKS and YYEKEE (reference sequence). The length of the CDR3 is 13 residues. The CDR3 region has the DNA TGTGCCAGCAGCTTCGAGGGGGCGGATACGCAGTATTTT. It codes for CASSFEGADTQYF.

The genes are TRBV18 and TRBJ1-6; TRBD1 matches 11 bases. This CDR3 is built from 14 residues. V was pared by 5 bases and J by 8 bases, with 2 bases of the junction left unmatched. Germline loops: CDR1 KGHSH, CDR2 LQKENI. CDR3 amino acids: CASSTGQGDSPLHF. For the CDR3, the DNA is TGTGCCAGCTCAACGGGACAGGGGGATTCACCCCTCCACTTT.

This chain connects TRBV10-3 to TRBJ2-7, with a tentative D call TRBD2 (6 bases). Germline V gene sequence: CDR1 ENHRY, CDR2 SYGVKD. The CDR3 contains 14 residues. Trimming removed 0 bases from V and 6 bases from J, with 12 bases in between. The CDR3 DNA sequence: TGTGCCATCAGTGAGTCCATAGGACTATCCGAGCAGTACTTC. This gives the protein CAISESIGLSEQYF.

The CDR3 DNA sequence: TGTGCCAGCAGTGAAGGGGCTTCGGGACAGCCCCAGCATTTT. It is translated as CASSEGASGQPQHF. V usage is TRBV6-1 and J usage is TRBJ1-5; no reliable D call. V was pared by 1 base and J by 7 bases, with 11 bases between. CDR1 and CDR2 (germline): MNHNS, SASEGT. This CDR3 spans 14 amino acids.

The chain carries TRBV27 and TRBJ1-1, with TRBD1 identical over 9 bases. Germline assignment: CDR1 MNHEY and CDR2 SMNVEV (reference sequence). This CDR3 comprises 15 residues. V shed 4 bases and J 6 bases; nucleotides not matched to a gene: 9. In DNA form, the CDR3 reads TGTGCCAGCAGTTCGGGACAGGGTTCGAGTCCTGAAGCTTTCTTT. This translates into CASSSGQGSSPEAFF.

V and J are TRBV11-3 and TRBJ1-1; a weak D match, TRBD1 (5 bases). This CDR3 is built from 14 residues. Germline assignment: CDR1 SGHNT and CDR2 YENEEA. V shed 5 bases and J shed 3 bases, with 13 bases lying between them. CDR3 loop: CASSAGGMDTEAFF. The CDR3 nucleotides read TGTGCCAGCAGCGCCGGGGGGATGGACACTGAAGCTTTCTTT.

J is TRBJ2-7 and V is TRBV28; D perhaps matches TRBD1 (5 bases). Trimming removed 5 bases from V and 3 bases from J, with 20 bases in between. The CDR3 is 16 amino acids. Looked up from germline, CDR1 is MDHEN and CDR2 is SYDVKM. CDR3 sequence: CASSPLGARKSYEQYF. In nucleotides, the CDR3 is TGTGCCAGCAGTCCGCTAGGGGCTAGGAAAAGCTACGAGCAGTACTTC.

V is TRBV24-1 and J is TRBJ2-3; 7 bases are a match to TRBD2. CDR3 length equals 15 residues. V shed 9 bases, J shed 1 base, and the junction held 9 bases outside the gene matches. Per germline, CDR1 KGHDR and CDR2 SFDVKD. The CDR3 nucleotides are TGTGCCACCGGATCCAGGGCGGGGGGCACAGATACGCAGTATTTT. It encodes CATGSRAGGTDTQYF.